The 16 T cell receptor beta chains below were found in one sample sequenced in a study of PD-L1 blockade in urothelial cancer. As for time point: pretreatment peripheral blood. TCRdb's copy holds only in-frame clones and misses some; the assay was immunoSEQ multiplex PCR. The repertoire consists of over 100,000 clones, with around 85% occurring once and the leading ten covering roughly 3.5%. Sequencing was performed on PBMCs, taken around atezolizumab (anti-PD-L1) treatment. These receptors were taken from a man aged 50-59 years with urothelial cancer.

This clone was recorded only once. This CDR3 is CASSPTRAGNGELFF. CDR3 in DNA: TGTGCCAGCAGCCCGACGCGGGCAGGCAACGGGGAGCTGTTTTTT. The chain links TRBV7-8 to TRBJ2-2, with D maybe TRBD2 (5 bases). V was cut by 5 bases and J by 7 bases, with 17 bases left in between. This CDR3 is 15 amino acids long. Germline V gene data show CDR1 as SGHVS and CDR2 as FQNEAQ. Full variable domain (rest looked up from reference TRBV7-8 and TRBJ2-2): GAGVSQSPRYKVAKRGQDVALRCDPISGHVSLFWYQQALGQGPEFLTYFQNEAQLDKSGLPSDRFFAERPEGSVSTLKIQRTQQEDSAVYLCASSPTRAGNGELFFGEGSRLTVL.

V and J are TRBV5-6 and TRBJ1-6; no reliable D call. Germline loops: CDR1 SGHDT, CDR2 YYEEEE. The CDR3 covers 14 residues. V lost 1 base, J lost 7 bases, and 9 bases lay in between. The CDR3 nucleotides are TGTGCCAGCAGCTTGTACAGACCAAATTCACCCCTCCACTTT. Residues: CASSLYRPNSPLHF.

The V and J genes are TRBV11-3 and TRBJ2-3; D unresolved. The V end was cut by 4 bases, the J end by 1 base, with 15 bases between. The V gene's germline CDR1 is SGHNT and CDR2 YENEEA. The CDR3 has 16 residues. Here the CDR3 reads CASSSNPYAGTDTQYF. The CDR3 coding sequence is TGTGCCAGCAGCTCCAACCCGTACGCGGGCACAGATACGCAGTATTTT.

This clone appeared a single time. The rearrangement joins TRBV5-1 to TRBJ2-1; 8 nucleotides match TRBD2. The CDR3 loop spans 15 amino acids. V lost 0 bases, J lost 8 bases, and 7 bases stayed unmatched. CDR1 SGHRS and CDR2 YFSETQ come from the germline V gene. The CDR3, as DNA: TGCGCCAGCAGCTTGGCCGGACTAGCAGTCCATGAGCAGTTCTTC. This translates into CASSLAGLAVHEQFF.

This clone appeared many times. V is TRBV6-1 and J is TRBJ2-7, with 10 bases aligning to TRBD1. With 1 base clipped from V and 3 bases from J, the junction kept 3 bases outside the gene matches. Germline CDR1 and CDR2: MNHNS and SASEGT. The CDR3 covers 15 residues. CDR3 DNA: TGTGCCAGCAGTGAAGGGACAGGGGGTTTCTACGAGCAGTACTTC. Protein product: CASSEGTGGFYEQYF.

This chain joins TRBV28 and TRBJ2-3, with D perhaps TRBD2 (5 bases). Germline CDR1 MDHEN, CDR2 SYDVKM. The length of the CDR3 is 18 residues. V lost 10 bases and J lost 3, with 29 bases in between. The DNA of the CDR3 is TGTGCCACCGAAGTCGAAATACGTCGGGGAGTGTGGACAGATACGCAGTATTTT. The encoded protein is CATEVEIRRGVWTDTQYF.

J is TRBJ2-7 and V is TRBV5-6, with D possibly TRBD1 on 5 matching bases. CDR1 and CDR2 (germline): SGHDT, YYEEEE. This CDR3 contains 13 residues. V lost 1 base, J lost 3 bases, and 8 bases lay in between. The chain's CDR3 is CASSLQGNYEQYF. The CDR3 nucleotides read TGTGCCAGCAGCTTGCAGGGTAACTACGAGCAGTACTTC.

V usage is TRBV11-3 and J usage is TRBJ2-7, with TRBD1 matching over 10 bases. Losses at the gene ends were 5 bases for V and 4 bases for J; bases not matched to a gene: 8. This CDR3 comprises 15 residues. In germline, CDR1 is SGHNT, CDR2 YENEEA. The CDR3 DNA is TGTGCCAGCAGCCCCGGGACAGGGGTTCTGTACGAGCAGTACTTC. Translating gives CASSPGTGVLYEQYF.

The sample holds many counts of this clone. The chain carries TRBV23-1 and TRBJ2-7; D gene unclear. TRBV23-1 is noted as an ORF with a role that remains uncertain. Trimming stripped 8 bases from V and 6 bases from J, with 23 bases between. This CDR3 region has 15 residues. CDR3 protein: CASQSRHRRSTEQYF. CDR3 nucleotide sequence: TGCGCCAGCCAGTCAAGGCATCGGAGAAGTACCGAGCAGTACTTC.

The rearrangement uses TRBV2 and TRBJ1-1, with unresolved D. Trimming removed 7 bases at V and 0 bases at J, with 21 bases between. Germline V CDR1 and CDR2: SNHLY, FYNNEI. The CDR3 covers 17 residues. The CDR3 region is CASILTRVPKLNTEAFF. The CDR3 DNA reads TGTGCCAGCATCCTGACCCGGGTCCCGAAGTTGAACACTGAAGCTTTCTTT.

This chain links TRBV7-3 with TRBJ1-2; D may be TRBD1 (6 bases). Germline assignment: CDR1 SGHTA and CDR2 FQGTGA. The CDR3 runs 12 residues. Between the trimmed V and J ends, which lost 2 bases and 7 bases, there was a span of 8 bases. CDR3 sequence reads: CASSLQGRGYTF. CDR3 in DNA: TGTGCCAGCAGCTTACAGGGGCGTGGCTACACCTTC.

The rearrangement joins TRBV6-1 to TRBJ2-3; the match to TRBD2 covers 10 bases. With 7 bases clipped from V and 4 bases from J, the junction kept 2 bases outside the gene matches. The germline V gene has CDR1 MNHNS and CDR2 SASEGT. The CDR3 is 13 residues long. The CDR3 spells CASTSGSADTQYF. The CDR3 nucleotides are TGTGCCAGCACTAGCGGGAGCGCAGATACGCAGTATTTT.

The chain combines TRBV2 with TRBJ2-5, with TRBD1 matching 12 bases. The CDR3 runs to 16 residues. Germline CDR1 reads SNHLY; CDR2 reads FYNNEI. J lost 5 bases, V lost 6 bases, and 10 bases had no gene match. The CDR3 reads CASRRPGQGASETQYF. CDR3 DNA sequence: TGTGCCAGCAGGCGGCCGGGACAGGGGGCCTCGGAGACCCAGTACTTC.

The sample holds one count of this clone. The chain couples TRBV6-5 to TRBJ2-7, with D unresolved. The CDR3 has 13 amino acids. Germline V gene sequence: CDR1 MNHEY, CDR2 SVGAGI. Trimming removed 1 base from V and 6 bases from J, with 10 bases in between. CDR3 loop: CASSYFASGEQYF. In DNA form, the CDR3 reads TGTGCCAGCAGTTACTTCGCTAGTGGCGAGCAGTACTTC.

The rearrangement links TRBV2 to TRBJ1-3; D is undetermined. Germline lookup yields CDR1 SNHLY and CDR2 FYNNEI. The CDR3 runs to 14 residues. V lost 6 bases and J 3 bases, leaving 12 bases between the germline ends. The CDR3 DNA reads TGTGCCAGCAGGACCGGGTTAGGTGGAAACACCATATATTTT. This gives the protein CASRTGLGGNTIYF.

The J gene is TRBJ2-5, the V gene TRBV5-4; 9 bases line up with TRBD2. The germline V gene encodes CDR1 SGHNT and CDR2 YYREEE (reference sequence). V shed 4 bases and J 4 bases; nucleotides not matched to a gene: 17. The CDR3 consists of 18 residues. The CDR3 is CASSPWEWGGRARETQYF. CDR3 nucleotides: TGTGCCAGCAGCCCATGGGAATGGGGCGGGAGGGCCAGAGAGACCCAGTACTTC.